This T cell receptor beta chain comes out of a study of monozygotic twins with inflammatory bowel disease. Comment on this clonotype: Its antigen remains unidentified.

There are 16 residues in the CDR3. Whole-study results and caveats: IBD patients shared fewer clonotypes with other individuals than healthy twins, especially patients with disease activity signs.

Two rounds of nested PCR, of roughly 15 and 9 cycles, were run on TCRalpha and TCRbeta cDNA. TCRdb re-called the 5' RACE reads; one entry per CDR3 protein, DNA not given. The table gives around 410,000 distinct CDR3 sequences; the top ten clones make up roughly 2.5% of it. The chain carries TRBV12-3 or TRBV12-4 and TRBJ1-3; TCRdb outputs TRBD1, but without DNA this stays unchecked. The sequenced material came from blood. This clonotype was sampled from a human donor with ulcerative colitis or Crohn's disease, or a healthy co-twin of an affected twin (not recorded which). The CDR3 is CASSTSGPGTGNTIYF.